The present T cell receptor beta chain was sequenced within a study of blood T cell repertoires in COVID-19 (dated by TCRdb to about 2020). General notes on the study: Samples covering the acute and convalescent phases of COVID-19 were provided by collaborators in the United States, Italy and Spain. The prospective study material was composed of cDNA or gDNA derived from T cells, B-cell-depleted T cells, or PBMCs. The repertoires were released in a freely available public database intended as a resource for research on the immune response to SARS-CoV-2. Samples were obtained from the ongoing ImmuneRACE study (first 160 participants) and from 950 to 1,500 subjects provided by 6 global collaborators. Sample metadata almost always included a de-identified subject ID, COVID-19 status, age in years and sex. Subjects who had been exposed to COVID-19, were actively infected with it, or had recovered from it provided the deeply sampled blood TCRbeta repertoires that made up the dataset. Where available, HLA class I and class II types were taken from metadata supplied by the sample provider and were not determined by assay-based typing.

The CDR3 sequence holds 14 residues, the cysteine and phenylalanine included. Left in the record is the CDR3 DNA by itself, 42 bases read in frame from the first base. CDR1 and CDR2, per the germline V gene (reference sequence), are LNHDA and SQIVND. V is trimmed back by 6 bases and J by 7 bases, and the junction contains 8 bases that no gene match accounts for. What the authors observed across the whole study: The quantity of clinical and demographic metadata differed by source and by participant and was supplied without curation.

Whole blood was collected in K2EDTA tubes by collaborating institutions according to the institutions' own protocols. Collaborator samples were shipped for TCRbeta analysis as frozen whole blood, isolated PBMCs, or DNA extracted from either sample type. TCRbeta CDR3 regions were amplified from genomic DNA by means of the immunoSEQ Assay, a bias-controlled multiplex PCR. The original methods were these. The number of nucleated cells in each sample was estimated by amplification of reference gene primers within the assay. Sequence reads were collapsed and filtered to measure the absolute abundance of every unique TCRbeta CDR3 rearrangement. For each sample, productive Simpson clonality was calculated by taking the square root of Simpson's diversity index across productive rearrangements. TCRdb retrieved this table from immuneACCESS and kept in-frame rearrangements only. Not all clones are present; in checked studies, unresolved V genes account for under half, and no reason is known for the remainder. D and trimming were read from the DNA, whereas the V and J calls and clone size are those reported in that table. A total of approximately 50,000 clones appear in this sample, over 75% of them only once. The leading ten clones occupy around 3.2% of the sample.

About this clone itself: Its cognate antigen has yet to be identified. It has no much larger one-base neighbor in the sample; base qualities were not kept.

The TCR was taken from a human donor in a cohort sampled during active COVID-19. The rearranged chain carries TRBV19 and TRBJ2-2, with 7 bases aligning to TRBD1. Input material: peripheral blood. The sequenced DNA: TGTGCCAGTAGGGACACAGGGGCGGGCGGGGAGCTGTTTTTT. Its product reads: CASRDTGAGGELFF.